Shown below are 22 T cell receptor beta chains from a single sample sequenced in a study of blood T cell repertoires in COVID-19. Using immunoSEQ multiplex PCR, the repertoire was profiled, and TCRdb retains in-frame clones only, with some absent. Of some 220,000 clones listed, 75% to 90% are singletons. Sequencing was carried out using PBMCs or T cells enriched from blood (not recorded which). The receptors come from a woman aged 40 to 50 with acute COVID-19.

V and J are TRBV30 and TRBJ1-5; D gene uncertain. CDR3 length equals 14 residues. V lost 2 bases to trimming and J lost 4 bases, with 12 bases between them. Germline assignment: CDR1 GTSNPN and CDR2 SVGIG (reference sequence). CDR3 residues: CAWSRASVNQPQHF. The DNA of the CDR3 is TGTGCCTGGAGTAGAGCGTCAGTTAATCAGCCCCAGCATTTT. Full variable domain (missing parts from reference TRBV30 and TRBJ1-5): SQTIHQWPATLVQPVGSPLSLECTVEGTSNPNLYWYRQAAGRGLQLLFYSVGIGQISSEVPQNLSASRPQDRQFILSSKKLLLSDSGFYLCAWSRASVNQPQHFGDGTRLSIL.

This clone occurred many times. The rearrangement uses TRBV7-2 and TRBJ2-7; D remains unclear. The CDR3 sequence is 13 residues long. Between the trimmed V and J ends, which lost 3 bases and 6 bases, there was a span of 12 bases. Per germline, CDR1 SGHTA and CDR2 FQGNSA. The CDR3 sequence: CASSFPPGREQYF. CDR3 coding DNA: TGTGCCAGCAGCTTCCCCCCAGGCCGCGAGCAGTACTTC.

This sequence joins TRBV6-2 or TRBV6-3 and TRBJ2-5, with D perhaps matching TRBD2 (6 bases). V shed 5 bases and J shed 5 bases, with 12 bases lying between them. The CDR3 loop spans 13 amino acids. CDR1 and CDR2 from the germline V gene are MNHEY and SVGEGT. In DNA form, the CDR3 reads TGTGCCAGCAGTCGGGGGTTTGGGGAGACCCAGTACTTC. It codes for CASSRGFGETQYF.

The chain recombines TRBV6-5 with TRBJ2-1, with TRBD2 as a possible D gene (6 bases). V shed 0 bases and J shed 9 bases, with 15 bases lying between them. Germline V gives CDR1 MNHEY, CDR2 SVGAGI. The CDR3 totals 15 residues. As DNA, the CDR3 is TGTGCCAGCAGTTACTCGAGTGGAGGGTTGGGTGAGCAGTTCTTC. Protein: CASSYSSGGLGEQFF.

This chain uses TRBV6-1 with TRBJ2-1, with TRBD1 matching over 8 bases. This CDR3 contains 15 residues. J was trimmed by 3 bases and V by 2 bases; bases with no gene match: 3. Germline assignment: CDR1 MNHNS and CDR2 SASEGT. CDR3 residues: CASSEQTGGYNEQFF. CDR3 DNA sequence: TGTGCCAGCAGTGAACAAACAGGGGGCTACAATGAGCAGTTCTTC.

This chain connects TRBV5-4 to TRBJ1-1; possible D gene TRBD1, 6 bases. Trimming removed 4 bases at V and 8 bases at J, with 21 bases between. This CDR3 contains 15 residues. Germline lookup yields CDR1 SGHNT and CDR2 YYREEE (reference sequence). CDR3 loop: CASSIHRAPQAEAFF. CDR3 coding DNA: TGTGCCAGCAGCATTCACAGGGCTCCCCAGGCAGAAGCTTTCTTT.

J is TRBJ1-5 and V is TRBV5-6; D ambiguous. The CDR3 runs 12 residues. The germline CDR1 and CDR2 sequences are SGHDT and YYEEEE. V was trimmed by 1 base and J by 7 bases, leaving 6 bases between them. CDR3 sequence reads: CASSLQAQPQHF. In DNA form, the CDR3 reads TGTGCCAGCAGCTTGCAGGCGCAGCCCCAGCATTTT.

The chain joins TRBV7-8 to TRBJ1-1, with D possibly matching TRBD1 (6 bases). Trimming removed 1 base at V and 3 bases at J, with 6 bases between. Germline CDR1 is SGHVS and CDR2 is FQNEAQ. The CDR3 runs to 13 residues. The CDR3 spells CASSLGTDTEAFF. The CDR3 DNA follows: TGTGCCAGCAGCTTAGGGACAGACACTGAAGCTTTCTTT.

The gene calls are TRBV5-1 and TRBJ2-6; no clear D gene. The CDR3 spans 13 residues. V was shortened by 5 bases and J by 0 bases, with 3 bases between the two germline ends. Germline-derived CDR1 and CDR2 are SGHRS and YFSETQ. The CDR3 nucleotides are TGCGCCAGCAGGTACTCTGGGGCCAACGTCCTGACTTTC. Translated: CASRYSGANVLTF.

The rearrangement joins TRBV6-6 to TRBJ2-6, with 9 nucleotides matching TRBD1. Germline CDR1 reads MNHNY; CDR2 reads SVGAGI (reference sequence). The CDR3 runs 20 residues. Trimming removed 6 bases from V and 2 bases from J; junction bases left unmatched: 17. The CDR3 nucleotides are TGTGCCAGCAGCGCCCAGTGGGTGGGACAGGGAACCACTGGGGCCAACGTCCTGACTTTC. Amino acid sequence: CASSAQWVGQGTTGANVLTF.

With regard to this clone: As the CDR3 is not closed by the conserved phenylalanine or tryptophan, this likely results from a read error. The limits of the CDR3 on the DNA are not certain, so only TCRdb's listed CDR3 is given. This chain connects TRBV21-1 to TRBJ2-7; TRBD2 is the table's D call, not checked against the DNA. TRBV21-1 is a recognized pseudogene. The CDR3 adds up to 9 amino acids, both ends counted. CDR3 region: CASSKVYLE.

The V and J genes are TRBV3-1 (or the pseudogene TRBV3-2) and TRBJ1-1; a possible D gene is TRBD1 (6 bases). Deletions cut 1 base from V and 1 base from J, with 10 bases between. The CDR3 is made up of 15 amino acids. Germline V CDR1 and CDR2: LGHDT, YNNKEL (reference sequence). The CDR3 spells CASSQVGTPNTEAFF. CDR3 in DNA: TGTGCCAGCAGCCAAGTAGGGACACCGAACACTGAAGCTTTCTTT.

This clone was picked up one time. The CDR3 loop is CASGHGGGLNQPQHF. The CDR3 DNA reads TGTGCTAGTGGTCATGGGGGGGGCCTCAATCAGCCCCAGCATTTT. The V gene is TRBV12-5, the J gene TRBJ1-5, with D maybe TRBD1 (6 bases). The V gene lost 5 bases and the J gene lost 3 bases, with 14 bases spanning the gap. This CDR3 spans 15 amino acids. Germline CDR1 is LGHNT and CDR2 is FRNRAP.

The V call is TRBV11-2, the J call TRBJ2-7; D remains ambiguous. The V gene lost 0 bases and the J gene lost 3 bases, with 6 bases spanning the gap. The CDR3 totals 13 residues. The germline V gene encodes CDR1 SGHAT and CDR2 FQNNGV. This CDR3 is CASSLDTGYEQYF. The CDR3 DNA reads as TGTGCCAGCAGCTTAGATACGGGCTACGAGCAGTACTTC.

The chain carries TRBV25-1 and TRBJ1-2; D gene uncertain. The CDR3 extends over 14 amino acids. Trimming removed 3 bases from V and 4 bases from J, with 12 bases in between. From germline, CDR1 is MGHDK and CDR2 SYGVNS. The chain's CDR3 is CASSEVETPYGYTF. The CDR3 region has the DNA TGTGCCAGCAGTGAGGTGGAGACGCCCTATGGCTACACCTTC.

This sequence joins TRBV9 and TRBJ2-1, with a weak D call TRBD2 (6 bases). Germline V lookup: CDR1 SGDLS, CDR2 YYNGEE. V dropped 0 bases and J dropped 6 bases, with 13 bases sitting between them. The CDR3 covers 15 residues. CDR3 amino acids: CASSVGGARLNEQFF. The CDR3, as DNA: TGTGCCAGCAGCGTAGGCGGGGCGAGACTCAATGAGCAGTTCTTC.

The gene calls are TRBV9 and TRBJ1-1; D possibly corresponds to TRBD1 (6 bases). Trimming took 3 bases from V and 6 from J, leaving 21 bases between them. In germline, CDR1 is SGDLS, CDR2 YYNGEE. There are 16 residues in the CDR3. CDR3 sequence: CASSAEDRRTDSEAFF. The DNA for the CDR3 is TGTGCCAGCAGCGCCGAGGACAGACGGACTGATTCTGAAGCTTTCTTT.

J is TRBJ2-3 and V is TRBV7-9; 7 bases line up with TRBD2. Unmatched junction bases numbered 6, after V lost 4 bases and J lost 2 bases. Germline V lookup: CDR1 SEHNR, CDR2 FQNEAQ (reference sequence). The CDR3 spans 15 residues. The CDR3 sequence is CASSSSAGVTDTQYF. In DNA form, the CDR3 reads TGTGCCAGCAGCTCGTCGGCGGGAGTCACAGATACGCAGTATTTT. The full variable domain, its missing parts supplied by reference TRBV7-9 and TRBJ2-3, is DTGVSQNPRHKITKRGQNVTFRCDPISEHNRLYWYRQTLGQGPEFLTYFQNEAQLEKSRLLSDRFSAERPKGSFSTLEIQRTEQGDSAMYLCASSSSAGVTDTQYFGPGTRLTVL.

The V call is TRBV27, the J call TRBJ1-6, with D perhaps matching TRBD1 (5 bases). The germline V gene encodes CDR1 MNHEY and CDR2 SMNVEV (reference sequence). Trimming removed 3 bases at V and 6 bases at J, with 9 bases between. This CDR3 has 14 amino acids. CDR3 loop: CASSFGGSNSPLHF. CDR3 bases: TGTGCCAGCAGTTTCGGGGGGTCTAATTCACCCCTCCACTTT.

Here the CDR3 DNA reads TGTGCCAGCTCCCTCGAGACAGGGGACACTGAAGCTTTCTTT. Protein: CASSLETGDTEAFF. This chain connects TRBV18 to TRBJ1-1, with 8 bases that match TRBD1. The J segment lost 3 bases and the V segment lost 6 bases, leaving 6 bases of the junction unmatched. This CDR3 is 14 amino acids long. Germline assignment: CDR1 KGHSH and CDR2 LQKENI.

This chain connects TRBV27 to TRBJ1-2; a possible D gene is TRBD1 (5 bases). Germline V gene data show CDR1 as MNHEY and CDR2 as SMNVEV (reference sequence). The CDR3 consists of 14 residues. V was trimmed by 5 bases and J by 2 bases, leaving 12 bases between them. The CDR3 is CASSPWGENYGYTF. CDR3 in DNA: TGTGCCAGCAGTCCTTGGGGGGAGAACTATGGCTACACCTTC.

This chain uses TRBV9 with TRBJ2-7; D is ambiguous. The CDR3 runs 14 residues. V gave up 5 bases and J gave up 5 bases, with 17 bases separating them. CDR1 and CDR2 (germline): SGDLS, YYNGEE. The CDR3 protein is CASSAAAEVDEQYF. The CDR3 region has the DNA TGTGCCAGCAGTGCCGCCGCCGAGGTCGACGAGCAGTACTTC.